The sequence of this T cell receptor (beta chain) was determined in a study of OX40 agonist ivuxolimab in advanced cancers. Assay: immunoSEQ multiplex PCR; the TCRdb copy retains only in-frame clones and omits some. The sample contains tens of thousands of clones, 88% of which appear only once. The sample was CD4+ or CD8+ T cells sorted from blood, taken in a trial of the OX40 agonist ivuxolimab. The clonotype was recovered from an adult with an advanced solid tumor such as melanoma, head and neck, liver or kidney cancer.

CDR3 in amino acids: CASTPGRGQELFF. The CDR3 region has the DNA TGTGCCAGCACTCCGGGTAGGGGACAGGAATTGTTTTTT. The chain is built from TRBV28 and TRBJ1-4; TRBD1 matches at 8 bases. CDR3 length: 13 residues. The V and J ends lost 7 bases and 15 bases, in that order; junction bases with no gene match: 13. The germline gives CDR1 MDHEN, CDR2 SYDVKM.